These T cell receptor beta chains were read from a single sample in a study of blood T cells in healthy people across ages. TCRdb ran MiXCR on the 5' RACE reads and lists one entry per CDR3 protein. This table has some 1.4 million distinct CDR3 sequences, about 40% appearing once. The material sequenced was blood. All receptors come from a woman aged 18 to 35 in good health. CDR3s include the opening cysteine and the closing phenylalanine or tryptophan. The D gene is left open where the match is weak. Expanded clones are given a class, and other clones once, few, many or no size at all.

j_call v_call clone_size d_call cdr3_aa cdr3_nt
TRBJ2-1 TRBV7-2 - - CASSLGRISHNEQFF TGTGCCAGCAGCTTAGGTCGGATCTCCCACAATGAGCAGTTCTTC
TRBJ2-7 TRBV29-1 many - CSVEGVTDGYEQYF TGCAGCGTTGAAGGGGTGACAGACGGGTACGAGCAGTACTTC
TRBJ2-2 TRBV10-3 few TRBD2 CATGTSGDTGELFF TGTGCCACCGGGACTAGCGGGGACACCGGGGAGCTGTTTTTT
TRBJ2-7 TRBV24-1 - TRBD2 CATGAAGSYEQYF TGTGCCACCGGAGCAGCGGGGTCCTACGAGCAGTACTTC
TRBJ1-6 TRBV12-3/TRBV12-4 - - CASSLGGGTVSPLHF TGTGCCAGCAGTTTAGGTGGGGGAACGGTTTCACCCCTCCACTTT
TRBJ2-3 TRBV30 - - CAWIGATDTQYF TGTGCCTGGATCGGCGCCACAGATACGCAGTATTTT
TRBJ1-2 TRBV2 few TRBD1 CASSPPGQGLYGYTF TGTGCCAGCAGTCCCCCGGGACAGGGGCTCTATGGCTACACCTTC
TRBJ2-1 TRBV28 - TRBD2 CASRIRTSGDRKNEQFF TGTGCCAGCAGAATCCGGACTAGCGGGGACCGTAAGAATGAGCAGTTCTTC
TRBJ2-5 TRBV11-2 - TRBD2 CASSSPNGGGRNQETQYF TGTGCCAGCAGCAGCCCTAACGGGGGGGGACGCAACCAAGAGACCCAGTACTTC
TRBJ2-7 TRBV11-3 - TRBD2 CASSLDRGGYYNEQYF TGTGCCAGCAGCTTAGATCGGGGGGGATACTACAATGAGCAGTACTTC
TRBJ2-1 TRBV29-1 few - CSGPGPDNEQFF TGCAGCGGACCGGGACCAGACAATGAGCAGTTCTTC
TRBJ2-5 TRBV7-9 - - CASSLVRRMYQETQYF TGTGCCAGCAGCTTAGTTCGGCGGATGTACCAAGAGACCCAGTACTTC
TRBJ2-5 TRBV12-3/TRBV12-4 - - CASSFERGQETQYF TGTGCCAGCAGTTTTGAGAGGGGGCAAGAGACCCAGTACTTC
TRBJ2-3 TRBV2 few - CASSEFAGISTDTQYF TGTGCCAGCAGTGAATTTGCGGGGATCAGCACAGATACGCAGTATTTT
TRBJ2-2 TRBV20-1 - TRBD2 CSARWWLAGETGELFF TGCAGTGCTAGATGGTGGCTAGCGGGAGAAACCGGGGAGCTGTTTTTT
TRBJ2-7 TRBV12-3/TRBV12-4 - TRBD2 CASSSGTNEQYF TGTGCCAGCAGTTCCGGGACTAATGAGCAGTACTTC
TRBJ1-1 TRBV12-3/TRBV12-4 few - CASSLTLSEAFF TGTGCCAGCAGTTTGACACTATCTGAAGCTTTCTTT
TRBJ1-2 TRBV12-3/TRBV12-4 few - CASSKQGRYGYTF TGTGCCAGCAGTAAGCAGGGTAGATATGGCTACACCTTC
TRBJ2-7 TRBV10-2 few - CASSEGDPPYEQYF TGCGCCAGCAGTGAGGGGGACCCTCCCTACGAGCAGTACTTC
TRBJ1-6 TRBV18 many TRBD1 CASSRDRGQKNSPLHF TGTGCCAGCTCACGGGATAGGGGACAGAAAAATTCACCCCTCCACTTT
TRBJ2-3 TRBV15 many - CATSTLLWGNTDTQYF TGTGCCACCAGCACCCTTCTTTGGGGGAACACAGATACGCAGTATTTT
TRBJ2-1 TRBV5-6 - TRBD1 CASSFGTGNNEQFF TGTGCCAGCAGCTTCGGGACAGGGAACAATGAGCAGTTCTTC
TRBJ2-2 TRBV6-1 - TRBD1 CASTLGQTNTGELFF TGTGCCAGCACCCTGGGACAGACGAACACCGGGGAGCTGTTTTTT
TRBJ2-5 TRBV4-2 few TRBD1 CASSPGDRDQETQYF TGTGCCAGCAGCCCCGGGGACAGAGACCAAGAGACCCAGTACTTC
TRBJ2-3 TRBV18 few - CASSIVSVSTDTQYF TGTGCCAGCTCAATTGTGAGCGTAAGCACAGATACGCAGTATTTT
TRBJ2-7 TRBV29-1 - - CSVEDPEVLTGQYF TGCAGCGTTGAAGACCCTGAGGTACTTACAGGGCAGTACTTC
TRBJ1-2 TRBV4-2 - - CASSQDQGERTYTF TGTGCCAGCAGCCAAGATCAAGGGGAAAGGACCTACACCTTC
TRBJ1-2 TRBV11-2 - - CASSLELLEYGYTF TGTGCCAGCAGCTTAGAGTTATTAGAATATGGCTACACCTTC
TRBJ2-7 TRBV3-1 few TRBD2 CASSLGRGATYEQYF TGTGCCAGCAGCCTCGGGCGGGGGGCTACCTACGAGCAGTACTTC
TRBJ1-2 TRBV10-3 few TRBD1 CAISETTGTADDYGYTF TGTGCCATCAGTGAGACCACCGGGACAGCCGACGACTATGGCTACACCTTC
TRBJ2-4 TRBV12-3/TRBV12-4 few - CASSFGGELAKNIQYF TGTGCCAGCAGTTTTGGCGGTGAACTAGCCAAAAACATTCAGTACTTC
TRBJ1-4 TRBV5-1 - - CASSWGPPSNEKLFF TGCGCCAGCAGCTGGGGACCCCCTAGCAATGAAAAACTGTTTTTT
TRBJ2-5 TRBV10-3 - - CAISESGPRETQYF TGTGCCATCAGTGAGTCCGGCCCCCGGGAGACCCAGTACTTC
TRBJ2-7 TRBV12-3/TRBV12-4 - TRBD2 CASRGGRSGYYEQYF TGTGCCAGCAGGGGGGGGAGGAGCGGATACTACGAGCAGTACTTC
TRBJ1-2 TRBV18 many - CASSPGSNYGYTF TGTGCCAGCTCACCTGGGTCTAACTATGGCTACACCTTC
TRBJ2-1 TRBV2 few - CASTRDSNPNNEQFF TGTGCCAGCACCCGGGACTCAAACCCAAACAATGAGCAGTTCTTC
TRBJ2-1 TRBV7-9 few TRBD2 CATIAGGRFAYNEQFF TGTGCCACAATAGCGGGGGGCCGCTTCGCCTACAATGAGCAGTTCTTC
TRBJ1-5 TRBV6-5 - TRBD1 CASSPRDSTVQPQHF TGTGCCAGCAGCCCCCGGGACAGCACGGTCCAGCCCCAGCATTTT
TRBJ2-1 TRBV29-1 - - CSVESHSGEQFF TGCAGCGTTGAGAGTCATTCGGGCGAGCAGTTCTTC
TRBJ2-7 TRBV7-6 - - CAMSVTRAYEQYF TGCGCGATGAGTGTGACTAGGGCCTACGAGCAGTACTTC
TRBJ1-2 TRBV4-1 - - CTSSTNVQGGGGYTF TGCACCAGCAGCACCAATGTCCAGGGAGGAGGTGGCTACACCTTC
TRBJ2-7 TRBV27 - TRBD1 CASRSPSFLTGRSEQYF TGTGCCAGCAGATCGCCTTCCTTTCTGACAGGGCGCAGCGAGCAGTACTTC
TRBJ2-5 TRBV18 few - CASSEGPQDQETQYF TGTGCCAGCTCAGAAGGTCCGCAGGACCAAGAGACCCAGTACTTC
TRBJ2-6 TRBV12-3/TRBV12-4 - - CASIFNVPGSGANVLTF TGTGCCAGCATTTTTAATGTACCAGGGTCTGGGGCCAACGTCCTGACTTTC
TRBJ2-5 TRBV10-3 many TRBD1 CAINGQEQETQYF TGTGCCATCAACGGACAGGAACAAGAGACCCAGTACTTC
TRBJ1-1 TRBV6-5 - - CASRRQVNTEAFF TGTGCCAGCCGACGACAGGTGAACACTGAAGCTTTCTTT
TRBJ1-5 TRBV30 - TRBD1 CAWSVPGGIQPQHF TGTGCCTGGAGTGTTCCAGGGGGCATCCAGCCCCAGCATTTT
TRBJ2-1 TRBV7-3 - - CASSLSGGPSYNEQFF TGTGCCAGCAGCTTATCCGGGGGTCCCTCCTACAATGAGCAGTTCTTC
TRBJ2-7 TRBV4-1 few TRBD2 CASSQDRTGGPYEQYF TGCGCCAGCAGCCAAGATCGAACGGGAGGGCCCTACGAGCAGTACTTC
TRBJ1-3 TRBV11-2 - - CASSAQGGTGNTIYF TGTGCCAGCAGCGCTCAGGGTGGAACTGGAAACACCATATATTTT
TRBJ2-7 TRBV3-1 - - CASSRTERAYEQYF TGTGCCAGCAGCCGGACAGAGCGGGCCTACGAGCAGTACTTC